The TCR beta chain described here comes from a study of blood T cell repertoires in COVID-19. As for the study in general: Nucleic acid was either cDNA or gDNA, and it came from T cells, B-cell-depleted T cells, or PBMCs.

In the original workflow: Nucleated cell number was recorded as an estimate derived from reference gene primer amplification. Sequenced by immunoSEQ multiplex PCR; TCRdb stores in-frame clones only, minus some. Clonal size and the V and J genes are those of that table, whereas D and trimming came from the DNA. Of 350,000 or so clones detected, around four fifths appear once; the ten largest clones hold under 3%. V dropped 0 bases and J dropped 0; count of bases not matched to a gene: 8. This CDR3 has 18 residues. Per the germline V gene, CDR1 is SGHTS and CDR2 is YDEGEE. This chain joins TRBV5-8 and TRBJ2-1; TRBD2 aligns across 8 bases. Sequenced sample: peripheral blood. The source is a man between 25 and 39 years old with active or convalescent COVID-19. CDR3 nucleotides: TGTGCCAGCAGCTTGGGAGCGGGGGCACCGGGCTCCTACAATGAGCAGTTCTTC. Translating gives CASSLGAGAPGSYNEQFF.